One and the same sample provided the 6 T cell receptor beta chains below, sequenced in a study of response to subunit inactivated influenza vaccine. TCRdb reprocessed the RT-PCR reads with MiXCR, giving one entry per CDR3 protein. This sample carries about half a million distinct CDR3 sequences, about 10% of them seen once, and the ten largest clones take approximately 12%. The sequences come from PBMCs from blood, collected more than 35 days after vaccination. These receptors were collected from a man aged 45-65 years who received an inactivated influenza vaccine.

The chain links TRBV28 to TRBJ2-1; TRBD2 matches 8 bases. The CDR3 runs to 13 residues. V lost 6 bases and J lost 5; bases outside the gene matches: 3. CDR1 and CDR2 from the germline V gene are MDHEN and SYDVKM. The chain's CDR3 is CASRSSGNNEQFF. The CDR3 DNA reads TGTGCCAGCAGGAGTAGCGGGAACAATGAGCAGTTCTTC.

This clonotype was counted a few times. V usage is TRBV4-2 and J usage is TRBJ2-3; unclear D gene. The germline V gene encodes CDR1 LGHNA and CDR2 YNFKEQ. Trimming took 1 base from V and 1 from J, leaving 6 bases between them. The CDR3 contains 14 residues. The CDR3 DNA is TGTGCCAGCAGCCAAGTCAGCGGCACAGATACGCAGTATTTT. The encoded protein is CASSQVSGTDTQYF.

The chain employs TRBV9 and TRBJ2-4; D is undetermined. The germline CDR1 and CDR2 sequences are SGDLS and YYNGEE. This CDR3 is 17 amino acids long. Between the trimmed V and J ends, which lost 0 bases and 0 bases, there was a span of 13 bases. The CDR3 is CASSVGAAGLAKNIQYF. The CDR3 nucleotides are TGTGCCAGCAGCGTAGGAGCCGCCGGTTTAGCCAAAAACATTCAGTACTTC. Combining the CDR3 with reference TRBV9 and TRBJ2-4 gives the whole variable domain DSGVTQTPKHLITATGQRVTLRCSPRSGDLSVYWYQQSLDQGLQFLIQYYNGEERAKGNILERFSAQQFPDLHSELNLSSLELGDSALYFCASSVGAAGLAKNIQYFGAGTRLSVL.

This clonotype showed up many times. This sequence joins TRBV20-1 and TRBJ2-7; 7 positions match TRBD1. CDR3 length: 12 residues. J gave up 4 bases and V 6 bases, and 6 bases lay outside the gene matches. Germline-derived CDR1 and CDR2 are DFQATT and SNEGSKA (reference sequence). The CDR3 spells CSAVTGQYEQYF. The CDR3 region has the DNA TGCAGTGCAGTGACAGGGCAATACGAGCAGTACTTC.

The chain has TRBV5-1 and TRBJ2-3; TRBD2 matches at 13 bases. Losses at the gene ends were 7 bases for V and 2 bases for J; bases not matched to a gene: 7. CDR1 and CDR2 from the germline V gene are SGHRS and YFSETQ. The CDR3 spans 16 residues. CDR3 in DNA: TGCGCCAGCGGAGAAGGACTAGCGGGGGCCACAGATACGCAGTATTTT. The encoded protein is CASGEGLAGATDTQYF.

This clonotype has only a few counts. The chain is built from TRBV5-6 and TRBJ2-7; 11 bases are a match to TRBD1. This CDR3 has 17 residues. J was trimmed by 3 bases and V by 2 bases; bases with no gene match: 10. In germline, CDR1 is SGHDT, CDR2 YYEEEE. The chain's CDR3 is CASSFGRRDRGDYEQYF. CDR3 nucleotide sequence: TGTGCCAGCAGCTTTGGGCGCCGGGACAGGGGGGACTACGAGCAGTACTTC.